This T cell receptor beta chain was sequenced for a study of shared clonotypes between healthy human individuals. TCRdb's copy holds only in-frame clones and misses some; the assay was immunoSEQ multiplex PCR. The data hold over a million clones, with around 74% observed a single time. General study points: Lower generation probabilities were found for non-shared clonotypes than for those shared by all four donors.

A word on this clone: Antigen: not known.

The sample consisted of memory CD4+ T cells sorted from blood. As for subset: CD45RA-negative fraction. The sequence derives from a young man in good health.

The CDR3 nucleotides are TGCGCCAGGAAACCTCCGGGACTCAATGCTAATTCACCCCTCCACTTT. Its translation: CARKPPGLNANSPLHF. V is TRBV23-1 and J is TRBJ1-6, with D possibly TRBD1 on 5 matching bases. TRBV23-1 is marked as an open reading frame, function uncertain. The CDR3 runs to 16 residues. Trimming removed 9 bases at V and 6 bases at J, with 21 bases between.